The present T cell receptor beta chain was sequenced within a study of blood T cell repertoires in COVID-19. Generated by immunoSEQ multiplex PCR, the TCRdb table keeps only in-frame clones and is missing some. The table has around 210,000 clones, 85% seen once. V was clipped by 5 bases and J by 4 bases; unmatched bases: 5. CDR1 and CDR2 (germline): MDHEN, SYDVKM. CDR3 size: 14 residues. Material: peripheral blood. The sequence derives from a man in his forties or fifties with COVID-19, enrolled during active disease. The rearrangement uses TRBV28 and TRBJ1-3, with TRBD1 identical over 7 bases. The CDR3 spells CASSRGGSGNTIYF. CDR3 in DNA: TGTGCCAGCAGTCGAGGGGGCTCGGGAAACACCATATATTTT.